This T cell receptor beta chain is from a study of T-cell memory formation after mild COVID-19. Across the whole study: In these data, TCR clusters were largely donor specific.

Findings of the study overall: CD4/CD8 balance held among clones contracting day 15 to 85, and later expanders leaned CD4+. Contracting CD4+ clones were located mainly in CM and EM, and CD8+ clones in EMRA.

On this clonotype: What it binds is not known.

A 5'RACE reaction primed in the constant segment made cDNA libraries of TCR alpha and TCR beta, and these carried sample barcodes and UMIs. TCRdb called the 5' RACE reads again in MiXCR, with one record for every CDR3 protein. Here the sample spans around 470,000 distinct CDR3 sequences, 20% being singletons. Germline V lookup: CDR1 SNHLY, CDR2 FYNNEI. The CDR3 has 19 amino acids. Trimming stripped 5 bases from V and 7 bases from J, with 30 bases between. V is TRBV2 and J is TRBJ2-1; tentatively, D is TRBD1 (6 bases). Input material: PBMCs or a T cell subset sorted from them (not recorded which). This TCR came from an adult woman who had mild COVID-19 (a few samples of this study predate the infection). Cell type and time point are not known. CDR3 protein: CASSQHGGRGVSKPNEQFF. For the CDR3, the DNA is TGTGCCAGCAGTCAACATGGGGGCCGAGGGGTATCGAAACCTAATGAGCAGTTCTTC.